This T cell receptor (beta chain) was obtained from a study of cytomegalovirus exposure and HLA in healthy donors. Use of 60 Vbeta and 13 Jbeta primers characterized the PCR. Produced via immunoSEQ multiplex PCR; TCRdb's table is partial and in-frame only. The repertoire includes fewer than 200,000 clones, about 83% of them detected once, and 0.85% sits in the top ten. Germline assignment: CDR1 MNHNS and CDR2 SASEGT. V was pared by 11 bases and J by 4 bases, with 14 bases between. This CDR3 is 13 amino acids long. Study conclusions and caveats: A classifier reportedly called cytomegalovirus status with high sensitivity and specificity. According to a later analysis, most TCR beta chains associated with CMV appeared HLA-restricted. When analyzed later, a missense DCLRE1C variant was found to be linked to TCR beta V- and J-gene trimming. TCR beta sequences reportedly predicted most subjects' HLA-A and HLA-B alleles accurately.

As regards this clone: Its target is unknown.

The sequenced sample consisted of PBMCs. The clonotype comes from a woman aged 25-40 years in good health and CMV-seronegative. The chain uses TRBV6-1 and TRBJ2-2; D possibly corresponds to TRBD2 (6 bases). The CDR3 sequence is CAARGAGTGELFF. CDR3 DNA: TGTGCCGCCCGCGGGGCCGGCACCGGGGAGCTGTTTTTT.